Listed below are T cell receptor beta chains from one sample, sequenced in a study of T-cell reconstitution after alpha-beta-depleted transplantation in children. TCRdb processed the PCR reads anew with MiXCR; each CDR3 protein has one entry. Here the sample spans fewer than 750,000 distinct CDR3 sequences, 25% to 30% being singletons. This specimen consisted of PBMCs, obtained before TCRalphabeta/CD19-depleted stem cell transplant. The source of these receptors is a boy in the first two years of life with Wiskott-Aldrich syndrome, due to receive a stem cell transplant. Both conserved end residues are part of each CDR3. A D gene is named only where the DNA matches it firmly. Expanded clones get a size class; other rows say once, few or many, or leave the size out.

d_gene	abundance	v_gene	j_gene	CDR3nt	CDR3aa
.	few	TRBV10-3	TRBJ1-3	TGTGCCATCAGTGAAGGGATGGGGACTTTCGGAAACACCATATATTTT	CAISEGMGTFGNTIYF
.	few	TRBV9	TRBJ2-3	TGTGCCAGCAGCGTAGAACACACCACAGATACGCAGTATTTT	CASSVEHTTDTQYF
.	.	TRBV12-3/TRBV12-4	TRBJ1-2	TGTGCCAGCAGTTTATCATCCGTGGGAGGCTACACCTTC	CASSLSSVGGYTF
.	few	TRBV5-1	TRBJ2-3	TGCGCCAGCAGCTTGAACAGGGGAGGTGTGAAGACCACAGATACGCAGTATTTT	CASSLNRGGVKTTDTQYF
TRBD1	few	TRBV7-9	TRBJ1-6	TGTGCCAGCAGCCGCCCAGGACAGGGGAATTCACCCCTCCACTTT	CASSRPGQGNSPLHF
.	few	TRBV3-1	TRBJ1-5	TGTGCCAGCAGCCAACAAATTAATCAGCCCCAGCATTTT	CASSQQINQPQHF
TRBD2	.	TRBV20-1	TRBJ2-1	TGCAGTGCTAGCGCCAGCGGGAGCAATGAGCAGTTCTTC	CSASASGSNEQFF
TRBD1	once	TRBV20-1	TRBJ2-7	TGCAGTGCTAGAGCGTGGGACAGGAGGGACGAGCAGTACTTC	CSARAWDRRDEQYF
TRBD2	.	TRBV5-1	TRBJ2-2	TGCGCCAGCAAAAAAACTAGCGGGAGCGCTGGCGGGGAGCTGTTTTTT	CASKKTSGSAGGELFF
TRBD2	few	TRBV5-1	TRBJ2-7	TGCGCCAGCAGCTCCGCAGCTCTGCGGGAGGCCCAGACGGAATACGAGCAGTACTTC	CASSSAALREAQTEYEQYF
.	.	TRBV4-2	TRBJ2-1	TGTGCCAGCAGCTCAAGACCGGAGGGCAATGAGCAGTTCTTC	CASSSRPEGNEQFF
TRBD2	.	TRBV20-1	TRBJ2-1	TGCAGTGGGTTGGTAGCGGGAGGGCCGGCCTACAATGAGCAGTTCTTC	CSGLVAGGPAYNEQFF
.	.	TRBV20-1	TRBJ1-5	TGCAGTGCTAGAGTCAGAAATCAGCCCCAGCATTTT	CSARVRNQPQHF
.	few	TRBV5-1	TRBJ2-7	TGCGCCAGCAGCCCGGGGACGGTCCACTCCTACGAGCAGTACTTC	CASSPGTVHSYEQYF
.	few	TRBV11-2	TRBJ2-1	TGTGCCAGCAGCTCGTCTCCACTACCGGAGAATGAGCAGTTCTTC	CASSSSPLPENEQFF
.	.	TRBV10-3	TRBJ2-5	TGTGCCATCAGTGCACGTAGGGGTCAAGAGACCCAGTACTTC	CAISARRGQETQYF
.	few	TRBV11-2	TRBJ2-7	TGTGCCAGCAGCTTAGGTAGGCTAGCCTACGAGCAGTACTTC	CASSLGRLAYEQYF
.	few	TRBV20-1	TRBJ1-5	TGCAGTGCTAGTTTTGGGAGTAGCAGTCAGCCCCAGCATTTT	CSASFGSSSQPQHF
.	few	TRBV5-1	TRBJ2-1	TGCGCCAGCAGCTTGTTCGTGGGGGGCGCGAGGAGTGAGCAGTTCTTC	CASSLFVGGARSEQFF
.	few	TRBV29-1	TRBJ2-3	TGCAGCGTTGAATCACTAGTGGGGGATACGCAGTATTTT	CSVESLVGDTQYF
.	few	TRBV5-1	TRBJ2-1	TGCGCCAGCAGCTTGGTAGCGGCGCCTGGGGGAGAGCAGTTCTTC	CASSLVAAPGGEQFF
TRBD2	.	TRBV7-6	TRBJ2-3	TGTGCCAGCAGCTTAATTGGACTAGCGGGACCCGATACGCAGTATTTT	CASSLIGLAGPDTQYF